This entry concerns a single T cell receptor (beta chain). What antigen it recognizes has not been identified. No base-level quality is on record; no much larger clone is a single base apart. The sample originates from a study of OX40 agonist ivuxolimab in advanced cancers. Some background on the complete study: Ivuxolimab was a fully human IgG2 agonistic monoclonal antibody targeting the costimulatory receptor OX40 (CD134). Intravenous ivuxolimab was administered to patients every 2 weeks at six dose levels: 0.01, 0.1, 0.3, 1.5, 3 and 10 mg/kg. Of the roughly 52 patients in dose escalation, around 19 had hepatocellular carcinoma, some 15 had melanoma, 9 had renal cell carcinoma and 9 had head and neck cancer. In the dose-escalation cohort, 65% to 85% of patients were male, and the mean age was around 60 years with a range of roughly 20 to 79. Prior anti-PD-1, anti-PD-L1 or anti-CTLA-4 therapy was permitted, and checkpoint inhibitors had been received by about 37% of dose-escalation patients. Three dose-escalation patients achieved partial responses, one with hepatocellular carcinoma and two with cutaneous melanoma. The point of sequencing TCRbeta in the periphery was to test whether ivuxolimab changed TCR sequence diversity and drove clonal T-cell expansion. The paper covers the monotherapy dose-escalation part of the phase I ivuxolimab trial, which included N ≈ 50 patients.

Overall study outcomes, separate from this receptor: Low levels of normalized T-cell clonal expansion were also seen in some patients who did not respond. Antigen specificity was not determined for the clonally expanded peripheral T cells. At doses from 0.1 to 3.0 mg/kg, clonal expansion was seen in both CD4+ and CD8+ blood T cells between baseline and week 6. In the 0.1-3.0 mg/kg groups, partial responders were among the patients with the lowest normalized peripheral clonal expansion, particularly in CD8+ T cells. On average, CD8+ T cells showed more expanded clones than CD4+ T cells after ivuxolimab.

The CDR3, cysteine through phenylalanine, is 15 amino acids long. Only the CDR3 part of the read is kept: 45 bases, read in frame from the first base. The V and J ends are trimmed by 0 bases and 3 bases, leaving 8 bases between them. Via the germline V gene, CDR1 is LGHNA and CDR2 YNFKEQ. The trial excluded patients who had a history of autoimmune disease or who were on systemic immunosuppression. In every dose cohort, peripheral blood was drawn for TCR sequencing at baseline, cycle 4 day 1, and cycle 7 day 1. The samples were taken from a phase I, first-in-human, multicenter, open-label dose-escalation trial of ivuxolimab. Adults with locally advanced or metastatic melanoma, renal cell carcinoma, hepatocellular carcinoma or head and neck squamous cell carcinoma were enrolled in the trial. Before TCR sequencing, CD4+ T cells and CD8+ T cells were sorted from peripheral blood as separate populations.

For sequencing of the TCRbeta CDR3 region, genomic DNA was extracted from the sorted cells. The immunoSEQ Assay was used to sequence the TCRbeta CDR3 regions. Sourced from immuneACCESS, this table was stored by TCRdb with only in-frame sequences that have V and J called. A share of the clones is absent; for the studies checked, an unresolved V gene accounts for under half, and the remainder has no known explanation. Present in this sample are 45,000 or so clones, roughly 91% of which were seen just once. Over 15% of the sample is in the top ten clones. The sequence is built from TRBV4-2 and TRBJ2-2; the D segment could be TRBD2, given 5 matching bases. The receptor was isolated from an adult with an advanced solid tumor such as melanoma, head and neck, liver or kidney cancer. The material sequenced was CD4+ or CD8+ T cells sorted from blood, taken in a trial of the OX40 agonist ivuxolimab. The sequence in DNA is TGTGCCAGCAGCCAAGAGGAGGCCTACACCGGGGAGCTGTTTTTT. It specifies CASSQEEAYTGELFF.